The table lists the clone carrying this T cell receptor (beta chain) with a few counts. Its antigen is unidentified. Other DNA sequences in this specimen translate into the identical CDR3. These data belong to a study of stem cell transplantation in POMP-related autoinflammatory disease. Study context: CD8+ T cells were low and CD4+ cells naive-skewed before transplant. Through one year post-transplant, neutrophils and platelets were 100% of graft donor origin. Study findings and constraints: Patients with PRAID showed a restricted number of unique TRB V-J gene pairings.

The germline V and J ends were trimmed by 0 bases and 4 bases, with 6 bases remaining between them. The CDR3 consists of 13 residues. Germline V CDR1 and CDR2: WNHNN, SYGVQD (reference sequence). TCRdb's copy holds only in-frame clones and misses some; the assay was immunoSEQ multiplex PCR. Altogether roughly 68,000 clones are present, roughly 88% being singletons, with the ten largest covering 0.66%. Prominent immunodeficiency with autoinflammation defined PRAID. Sequencing used CD4+ T cells from PBMCs, obtained after stem cell transplantation. The chain joins TRBV10-1 to TRBJ2-5, with no clear D. This clonotype originated in a human patient with POMP-related autoinflammation and immune dysregulation (PRAID). Some T cells may be transferred from the graft donor. CDR3 region: CASSESGRETQYF. CDR3 coding DNA: TGCGCCAGCAGTGAGTCGGGCCGAGAGACCCAGTACTTC.